The 19 T cell receptor beta chains given below trace back to one sample, sequenced in a study of shared clonotypes between healthy human individuals. The repertoire was sequenced with immunoSEQ multiplex PCR; TCRdb's copy has only in-frame clones and lacks some. The table lists 2 million to 2.5 million clones, almost 96% of them singletons. The sample consisted of naive CD4+ T cells sorted from blood. The subset was: CD45RA+ positively selected. All receptors come from a man aged 18 to 30 in good health.

Note on this clone: Other DNA sequences within the sample encode an identical CDR3. J is TRBJ2-7 and V is TRBV10-3, with TRBD1 matching 10 bases. The V gene's germline CDR1 is ENHRY and CDR2 SYGVKD. This CDR3 is 14 amino acids long. The J segment lost 6 bases and the V segment lost 6 bases, leaving 8 bases of the junction unmatched. The CDR3 loop is CAISPGQGSGEQYF. CDR3 in DNA: TGTGCCATCAGCCCGGGACAGGGGTCCGGCGAGCAGTACTTC.

Turning to this clone: The sample holds other DNA sequences that translate to the same CDR3. The V gene is TRBV2, the J gene TRBJ1-5; the match to TRBD1 covers 9 bases. Germline-derived CDR1 and CDR2 are SNHLY and FYNNEI. The CDR3 length is 14 residues. V was pared by 6 bases and J by 6 bases, with 6 bases of the junction left unmatched. DNA for the CDR3: TGTGCCAGCAGCGAGGGACAGGGAGGTCAGCCCCAGCATTTT. Amino acids: CASSEGQGGQPQHF. The full variable domain, rest sourced from reference TRBV2 and TRBJ1-5, is EPEVTQTPSHQVTQMGQEVILRCVPISNHLYFYWYRQILGQKVEFLVSFYNNEISEKSEIFDDQFSVERPDGSNFTLKIRSTKLEDSAMYFCASSEGQGGQPQHFGDGTRLSIL.

This sequence joins TRBV6-1 and TRBJ1-6; perhaps TRBD1 as D (6 bases). V was pared by 8 bases and J by 10 bases, with 21 bases between. Looked up from germline, CDR1 is MNHNS and CDR2 is SASEGT. The CDR3 extends over 15 amino acids. The CDR3 DNA is TGTGCCAGCGTAGCCGGGGGGGCCTGGACGTCACCCCTCCACTTT. Its translation is CASVAGGAWTSPLHF.

This clone appeared once. This chain joins TRBV7-2 and TRBJ1-1; D gene unclear. This CDR3 has 14 amino acids. Per germline, CDR1 SGHTA and CDR2 FQGNSA. V lost 3 bases and J lost 1, with 9 bases in between. CDR3 residues: CASSFGFANTEAFF. CDR3 coding DNA: TGTGCCAGCAGCTTTGGGTTCGCGAACACTGAAGCTTTCTTT.

The rearrangement joins TRBV28 to TRBJ1-5, with D perhaps matching TRBD1 (5 bases). Looked up from germline, CDR1 is MDHEN and CDR2 is SYDVKM. The V end lost 6 bases, the J end lost 0 bases, and 9 bases lay between the germline ends. The CDR3 contains 14 residues. CDR3 DNA sequence: TGTGCCAGCAGGTTAGACAGTAGCAATCAGCCCCAGCATTTT. Protein product: CASRLDSSNQPQHF.

V usage is TRBV6-6 and J usage is TRBJ2-2; D gene uncertain. The germline V gene encodes CDR1 MNHNY and CDR2 SVGAGI (reference sequence). V was shortened by 6 bases and J by 1 base, with 6 bases between the two germline ends. The CDR3 loop spans 13 amino acids. The CDR3 here is CASRIGNTGELFF. CDR3 DNA sequence: TGTGCCAGCAGGATAGGGAACACCGGGGAGCTGTTTTTT.

This sequence joins TRBV4-1 and TRBJ1-3, with TRBD1 as a possible D gene (5 bases). There are 17 residues in the CDR3. Germline CDR1 reads MGHRA; CDR2 reads YSYEKL. The ends were cut back, 3 bases at V and 4 bases at J, with 19 bases in the middle. The CDR3 loop reads CASSQMGLGGEGNTIYF. The CDR3 DNA follows: TGCGCCAGCAGCCAGATGGGCCTGGGGGGGGAAGGAAACACCATATATTTT.

This clone has a single count. The V gene is TRBV5-4, the J gene TRBJ2-1, with TRBD2 identical over 8 bases. The CDR3 length is 15 residues. The junction had 8 bases not matched to a gene; V was cut back by 4 bases and J by 5 bases. CDR1 is SGHNT and CDR2 is YYREEE in the germline V gene (reference sequence). The CDR3 loop is CASSQTSGQNNEQFF. The CDR3 bases are TGTGCCAGCAGCCAAACTAGCGGTCAAAACAATGAGCAGTTCTTC.

The chain links TRBV2 to TRBJ2-1; tentatively, D is TRBD1 or TRBD2 (5 bases each). The ends were cut back, 3 bases at V and 8 bases at J, with 20 bases in the middle. The CDR3 has 16 residues. In germline, CDR1 is SNHLY, CDR2 FYNNEI. The CDR3 DNA follows: TGTGCCAGCAGTGATGTAGGGACCGCGGAGGTGGATGAGCAGTTCTTC. Encoded protein: CASSDVGTAEVDEQFF.

The V and J genes are TRBV7-9 and TRBJ2-5; D unresolved. From germline, CDR1 is SEHNR and CDR2 FQNEAQ (reference sequence). The CDR3 length is 16 residues. Trimming stripped 3 bases from V and 1 base from J, with 15 bases between. The CDR3 nucleotides are TGTGCCAGCAGCTTCATGTTAGAAGGACCCCAAGAGACCCAGTACTTC. Protein sequence: CASSFMLEGPQETQYF.

The chain employs TRBV2 and TRBJ1-5, with 9 positions matching TRBD1. The length of the CDR3 is 14 residues. The J segment lost 7 bases and the V segment lost 2 bases, leaving 3 bases of the junction unmatched. Germline values: CDR1 SNHLY, CDR2 FYNNEI. The CDR3 DNA is TGTGCCAGCAGTGAACGACAGGGGGGACAGCCCCAGCATTTT. This translates into CASSERQGGQPQHF.

CDR3 sequence reads: CASSSLSGAYNEQFF. The CDR3 DNA is TGTGCCAGCAGTTCATTGAGCGGGGCATACAATGAGCAGTTCTTC. The rearrangement joins TRBV6-5 to TRBJ2-1; 7 bases are shared with TRBD2. The V gene end was trimmed by 4 bases and the J gene end by 4 bases; junction bases not matched to a gene: 7. CDR1 and CDR2 (germline): MNHEY, SVGAGI. The CDR3 spans 15 residues.

This clone was found once. The CDR3 loop reads CASSLIQETQYF. The CDR3 DNA is TGTGCCAGCAGCTTGATCCAAGAGACCCAGTACTTC. This chain uses TRBV5-4 with TRBJ2-5, with D unclear. V was shortened by 1 base and J by 1 base, with 2 bases between the two germline ends. Germline V gives CDR1 SGHNT, CDR2 YYREEE (reference sequence). The CDR3 length is 12 residues.

The rearrangement links TRBV28 to TRBJ2-7; D not certain. The germline V gene has CDR1 MDHEN and CDR2 SYDVKM. Trimming removed 5 bases at V and 1 base at J, with 12 bases between. CDR3 length: 14 amino acids. Here the CDR3 reads CASSLPGGSYEQYF. The CDR3 DNA is TGTGCCAGCAGTCTCCCGGGCGGATCCTACGAGCAGTACTTC.

The chain combines TRBV7-9 with TRBJ2-7; 7 bases line up with TRBD1. Germline V gene lookup returns CDR1 SEHNR and CDR2 FQNEAQ (reference sequence). V was clipped by 5 bases and J by 1 base; unmatched bases: 5. CDR3 size: 14 residues. The CDR3 spells CASSHLTGSYEQYF. DNA of the CDR3: TGTGCCAGCAGCCATCTGACAGGGTCCTACGAGCAGTACTTC.

This sequence joins TRBV10-1 and TRBJ2-7, with D uncertain. Trimming took off 5 bases at V and 5 bases at J, with 19 bases between the two ends. The CDR3 consists of 15 residues. Germline V gene lookup returns CDR1 WNHNN and CDR2 SYGVQD (reference sequence). The CDR3 sequence: CASSPPGPRTNEQYF. The CDR3 region has the DNA TGCGCCAGCAGTCCCCCCGGGCCACGAACCAACGAGCAGTACTTC.

This clone has just one count. This chain uses TRBV29-1 with TRBJ2-3; 8 bases fit TRBD1. Germline CDR1 SQVTM, CDR2 ANQGSEA. The CDR3 runs 15 residues. Trimming took 2 bases from V and 5 from J; bases not matched to a gene: 9. CDR3 sequence reads: CSVERTGLRRDTQYF. In DNA form, the CDR3 reads TGCAGCGTTGAAAGGACAGGGCTTCGTAGAGATACGCAGTATTTT.

The V gene is TRBV15, the J gene TRBJ1-4; D might be TRBD1 (5 bases). Germline V gene lookup returns CDR1 LNHNV and CDR2 YYDKDF (reference sequence). V lost 6 bases and J 4 bases, leaving 9 bases between the germline ends. This CDR3 spans 13 amino acids. This CDR3 reads CATRGGINEKLFF. The CDR3 nucleotides are TGTGCCACCAGGGGGGGGATTAATGAAAAACTGTTTTTT.

A word on this clone: Additional DNA sequences in this sample encode the identical CDR3. The chain carries TRBV5-1 and TRBJ2-5, with 7 bases matching TRBD1. Germline V gene lookup returns CDR1 SGHRS and CDR2 YFSETQ. This CDR3 comprises 13 residues. V shed 2 bases, J shed 3 bases, and the junction held 1 base outside the gene matches. CDR3 DNA: TGCGCCAGCAGCTTAGGGACAGAAGAGACCCAGTACTTC. Its translation: CASSLGTEETQYF.